This TCR beta chain was recorded in a study of shared clonotypes between healthy human individuals. A word on this clone: What it binds is unknown.

A CD45RA+ naive subset and a CD45RA-negative memory subset were split from CD4+ cells. The data were produced by immunoSEQ multiplex PCR, yet TCRdb's version contains in-frame clones alone and is incomplete. The sample has roughly 2,300,000 clones; 92% are singletons. The study, taken as a whole, reports: The study found lower generation probabilities in non-shared clonotypes than in those shared by all four donors.

Sequencing was done on a sample of naive CD4+ T cells from PBMCs. Regarding subset: CD45RA+ positively selected. This TCR derives from a man aged 18 to 29 in good health. Some clones in this sample may be carry-over from other donors' samples.

CDR3 sequence: CASSLRREMTQYF. Written as DNA, the CDR3 is TGTGCCAGCAGTTTACGACGGGAAATGACGCAGTATTTT. V is TRBV27 and J is TRBJ2-3; D possibly corresponds to TRBD2 (5 bases). V shed 2 bases and J shed 9 bases, with 12 bases lying between them. The CDR3 consists of 13 residues. The germline gives CDR1 MNHEY, CDR2 SMNVEV (reference sequence).